This TCR beta chain stems from a study of beta chain features in type 1 diabetes. Study results and limitations: All four CD4+ subsets of Type 1 diabetes patients contained TCRB CDR3s that were moderately but significantly shorter. High-TCR-expressing cells could be over-represented by cDNA sequencing.

Sequenced material consisted of expressed TCRB transcripts (all of the isolated RNA was reverse transcribed). Clones were sequenced by immunoSEQ multiplex PCR, and TCRdb holds only the in-frame ones, with some missing. The sample consists of about 240,000 clones, 11% to 15% of them appearing once. In regard to this clone: Its antigen remains unidentified.

Trimming took 0 bases from V and 1 from J, leaving 13 bases between them. The CDR3 is 16 residues long. In germline, CDR1 is ENHRY, CDR2 SYGVKD. The clonotype was recovered from a man aged 30 to 39 with type 1 diabetes. The chain couples TRBV10-3 to TRBJ2-7, with D maybe TRBD2 (5 bases). The sequencing sample was made of naive CD4+ T cells from blood. The CDR3 loop is CAISESLSGGSYEQYF. In nucleotides, the CDR3 is TGTGCCATCAGTGAGTCGTTAAGCGGTGGGTCCTACGAGCAGTACTTC.